The 19 T cell receptor beta chains below were found in one sample sequenced in a study of blood T cell repertoires in COVID-19. Sequencing was performed with immunoSEQ multiplex PCR; in TCRdb, only in-frame clones are kept and a portion is missing. The repertoire has roughly 450,000 clones, 90% of them found once; the top ten carry 0.6%. Sequenced: PBMCs or T cells enriched from blood (not recorded which). The receptors come from a man younger than 35 who had recovered from COVID-19.

By frequency in the sample, this clone is medium-sized. The rearrangement links TRBV28 to TRBJ1-6; 8 nucleotides align to TRBD1. The CDR3 is made up of 17 amino acids. Germline V gene data show CDR1 as MDHEN and CDR2 as SYDVKM. With 4 bases clipped from V and 1 base from J, the junction kept 6 bases outside the gene matches. The CDR3 DNA reads TGTGCCAGCAGTTCTCAGGGGGCTGGGTCCTATAATTCACCCCTCCACTTT. This translates into CASSSQGAGSYNSPLHF. The full variable domain, its missing parts supplied by reference TRBV28 and TRBJ1-6, is DVKVTQSSRYLVKRTGEKVFLECVQDMDHENMFWYRQDPGLGLRLIYFSYDVKMKEKGDIPEGYSVSREKKERFSLILESASTNQTSMYLCASSSQGAGSYNSPLHFGNGTRLTVT.

The CDR3, as DNA: TGTGCCAGCAGCGTAGGGGACAGCTATACGCAGTATTTT. It codes for CASSVGDSYTQYF. The chain carries TRBV9 and TRBJ2-3; 7 bases line up with TRBD1. The CDR3 totals 13 residues. Germline V gene data show CDR1 as SGDLS and CDR2 as YYNGEE. V was clipped by 0 bases and J by 7 bases; unmatched bases: 2.

This chain joins TRBV6-5 and TRBJ1-2, with a possible D match to TRBD1 (5 bases). Trimming left V 6 bases short and J 3 bases short, with 17 bases between. This CDR3 comprises 15 residues. Germline assignment: CDR1 MNHEY and CDR2 SVGAGI. CDR3 sequence (DNA): TGTGCCAGCAGCTTACTCGCGACAGAAGACTATGGCTACACCTTC. It is translated as CASSLLATEDYGYTF.

This chain links TRBV7-2 with TRBJ1-1, with D uncertain. Trimming took off 5 bases at V and 4 bases at J, with 8 bases between the two ends. This CDR3 comprises 12 residues. Germline lookup yields CDR1 SGHTA and CDR2 FQGNSA. The CDR3 sequence: CASSGGVTEAFF. The CDR3 coding sequence is TGTGCCAGCAGCGGAGGCGTCACTGAAGCTTTCTTT. The full variable domain, in which reference TRBV7-2 and TRBJ1-1 provide the parts outside the CDR3, is GAGVSQSPSNKVTEKGKDVELRCDPISGHTALYWYRQSLGQGLEFLIYFQGNSAPDKSGLPSDRFSAERTGGSVSTLTIQRTQQEDSAVYLCASSGGVTEAFFGQGTRLTVV.

This chain uses TRBV29-1 with TRBJ2-7; D is ambiguous. V was clipped by 0 bases and J by 4 bases, with 10 bases between them. The CDR3 contains 13 residues. In germline, CDR1 is SQVTM, CDR2 ANQGSEA. The CDR3 region has the DNA TGCAGCGTTGAAGATCGCCTCGGGTACGAGCAGTACTTC. Residues: CSVEDRLGYEQYF.

V is TRBV4-1 and J is TRBJ2-1; 9 bases match TRBD1. The trim removed 6 bases at V and 8 bases at J, leaving 8 bases unmatched. Germline lookup yields CDR1 MGHRA and CDR2 YSYEKL. The CDR3 has 14 amino acids. The CDR3 loop reads CASRNSGTGHEQFF. CDR3 DNA sequence: TGCGCCAGCAGGAACTCCGGGACAGGGCATGAGCAGTTCTTC.

The chain uses TRBV9 and TRBJ1-5, with no clear D. The CDR3 contains 15 residues. Germline V gene sequence: CDR1 SGDLS, CDR2 YYNGEE. Between the trimmed V and J ends, which lost 0 bases and 3 bases, there was a span of 10 bases. CDR3 nucleotides: TGTGCCAGCAGCGTAGCCCCAGGCGCCAATCAGCCCCAGCATTTT. It yields the protein CASSVAPGANQPQHF. The variable domain in full, completed from reference TRBV9 and TRBJ1-5, reads DSGVTQTPKHLITATGQRVTLRCSPRSGDLSVYWYQQSLDQGLQFLIQYYNGEERAKGNILERFSAQQFPDLHSELNLSSLELGDSALYFCASSVAPGANQPQHFGDGTRLSIL.

J is TRBJ2-5 and V is TRBV9; D possibly corresponds to TRBD1 (5 bases). The CDR3 runs to 13 residues. V was clipped by 2 bases and J by 5 bases, with 10 bases between them. CDR1 is SGDLS, CDR2 YYNGEE, per germline. The CDR3 DNA reads TGTGCCAGCAGCGTCAGGGTGGGCGAGACCCAGTACTTC. Its translation is CASSVRVGETQYF. The full variable domain, its missing parts supplied by reference TRBV9 and TRBJ2-5, is DSGVTQTPKHLITATGQRVTLRCSPRSGDLSVYWYQQSLDQGLQFLIQYYNGEERAKGNILERFSAQQFPDLHSELNLSSLELGDSALYFCASSVRVGETQYFGPGTRLLVL.

V and J are TRBV28 and TRBJ1-1; D is unclear. Germline lookup yields CDR1 MDHEN and CDR2 SYDVKM. The CDR3 extends over 12 amino acids. With 3 bases removed from V and 2 bases from J, the gap between germline ends came to 4 bases. Here the CDR3 reads CASSLLNTEAFF. CDR3 bases: TGTGCCAGCAGTTTGCTAAACACTGAAGCTTTCTTT.

The V gene is TRBV19, the J gene TRBJ1-6; D perhaps matches TRBD1 (5 bases). Germline CDR1 is LNHDA and CDR2 is SQIVND (reference sequence). The CDR3 contains 13 residues. Trimming took 4 bases from V and 8 from J, leaving 9 bases between them. The CDR3 is CASSKRGDSPLHF. The CDR3 nucleotides read TGTGCCAGTAGTAAGCGGGGGGATTCACCCCTCCACTTT.

The chain carries TRBV28 and TRBJ1-5, with 7 bases fitting TRBD1. The germline V gene has CDR1 MDHEN and CDR2 SYDVKM. This CDR3 is built from 16 residues. The V segment lost 5 bases and the J segment 1 base; nucleotides outside the gene matches: 8. DNA of the CDR3: TGTGCCAGCAGTCACAATAAGGGGGCGAGCAATCAGCCCCAGCATTTT. Amino acids: CASSHNKGASNQPQHF.

The chain is built from TRBV18 and TRBJ2-7; the match to TRBD1 covers 9 bases. This CDR3 has 14 residues. The V gene's germline CDR1 is KGHSH and CDR2 LQKENI. The V and J ends lost 4 bases and 3 bases, in that order; junction bases with no gene match: 4. The CDR3 spells CASSHGTGIYEQYF. The CDR3 nucleotides are TGTGCCAGCTCACACGGGACAGGGATCTACGAGCAGTACTTC.

In its sample, this clone was seen once. J is TRBJ1-1 and V is TRBV18; TRBD1 aligns across 7 bases. After removal of 8 bases from V and 2 bases from J, the junction contained 5 bases not matched to a gene. This CDR3 is 13 amino acids long. The germline V gene has CDR1 KGHSH and CDR2 LQKENI. In DNA form, the CDR3 reads TGTGCCAGCCGACAGGGTGTAAACACTGAAGCTTTCTTT. Amino acid sequence: CASRQGVNTEAFF.

The rearrangement uses TRBV5-1 and TRBJ1-2; TRBD1 matches at 7 bases. The CDR3 is 13 residues long. J gave up 7 bases and V 7 bases, and 10 bases lay outside the gene matches. Per germline, CDR1 SGHRS and CDR2 YFSETQ. CDR3 loop: CASGIVGTAGYTF. The DNA for the CDR3 is TGCGCCAGCGGAATTGTCGGGACAGCTGGCTACACCTTC. The full variable domain, rest sourced from reference TRBV5-1 and TRBJ1-2, is KAGVTQTPRYLIKTRGQQVTLSCSPISGHRSVSWYQQTPGQGLQFLFEYFSETQRNKGNFPGRFSGRQFSNSRSEMNVSTLELGDSALYLCASGIVGTAGYTFGSGTRLTVV.

This chain joins TRBV7-5 and TRBJ1-1; the table's D call, TRBD1, has no DNA check behind it. TRBV7-5 is a pseudogene segment. CDR3 size: 15 residues. CDR3 in DNA: TGTGTCAGAAGCTTAGGCTGTCGGGACAGCACTGAAGCTTTCTTT. Translated: CVRSLGCRDSTEAFF.

This chain joins TRBV30 and TRBJ2-1; TRBD2 agrees at 10 bases. After removal of 3 bases from V and 6 bases from J, the junction contained 2 bases not matched to a gene. The CDR3 totals 13 residues. The germline CDR1 and CDR2 sequences are GTSNPN and SVGIG (reference sequence). The CDR3, as DNA: TGTGCCTGGAGCGGACTAGCGGCCAATGAGCAGTTCTTC. Translation: CAWSGLAANEQFF.

V gene TRBV18 combines with J gene TRBJ1-6; 11 bases agree with TRBD1. CDR1 and CDR2 (germline): KGHSH, LQKENI. CDR3 length equals 19 residues. Trimming at V came to 3 bases and at J to 7 bases, leaving 14 bases not matched to a gene. The DNA for the CDR3 is TGTGCCAGCTCACCCATACCTCCGGGACAGGGGGTGCTGAATTCACCCCTCCACTTT. Protein product: CASSPIPPGQGVLNSPLHF.

The chain joins TRBV15 to TRBJ1-2, with 9 nucleotides matching TRBD1. Germline CDR1 is LNHNV and CDR2 is YYDKDF (reference sequence). The CDR3 covers 15 residues. Losses at the gene ends were 5 bases for V and 8 bases for J; bases not matched to a gene: 12. The CDR3 sequence: CATSGPDRGNQGYTF. CDR3 nucleotide sequence: TGTGCCACCAGCGGGCCGGACAGGGGCAACCAAGGCTACACCTTC.

The chain links TRBV12-2 to TRBJ1-2; the listed D gene, TRBD1, was not tested against the DNA. TRBV12-2 is given as a pseudogene. The CDR3 loop spans 15 amino acids. CDR3 DNA sequence: TGTGCAAGTCGCTGCTTGGACAAGACTAACTATGGCTACACCTTC. Its translation: CASRCLDKTNYGYTF.